The rows below give T cell receptor beta chains drawn from one sample of a study of blood T cell repertoires in COVID-19. Data came from immunoSEQ multiplex PCR; TCRdb stores just in-frame clones and leaves some out. The sample lists 200,000 to 300,000 clones, 87% occurring once. The specimen was PBMCs or T cells enriched from blood (not recorded which). These receptors all come from a woman aged 30 to 39 with acute COVID-19. The CDR3 runs from the conserved cysteine through the conserved F or W. The order of the fields is clone size, V gene, J gene, D gene, CDR3 DNA, CDR3 protein. A D gene is named only where the DNA matches it firmly. Not every row has a clone size; where given, it reads once, few, many or a size class.

clone_size: NA; v_call: TRBV27; j_call: TRBJ2-2; d_call: TRBD1; cdr3_nt: TGTGCCAGCAGCCAGGGGGTCGGGGAGCTGTTTTTT; cdr3_aa: CASSQGVGELFF
clone_size: NA; v_call: TRBV5-1; j_call: TRBJ1-1; d_call: NA; cdr3_nt: TGCGCCAGCAGCTTGGCCGGTCGAAACACTGAAGCTTTCTTT; cdr3_aa: CASSLAGRNTEAFF
clone_size: NA; v_call: TRBV28; j_call: TRBJ2-2; d_call: NA; cdr3_nt: TGTGCCAGCAGTTCAGGGATGTACACCGGGGAGCTGTTTTTT; cdr3_aa: CASSSGMYTGELFF
clone_size: NA; v_call: TRBV12-3/TRBV12-4; j_call: TRBJ2-7; d_call: NA; cdr3_nt: TGTGCCAGCAGTCCTCAGGTCTACGAGCAGTACTTC; cdr3_aa: CASSPQVYEQYF
clone_size: NA; v_call: TRBV5-1; j_call: TRBJ1-1; d_call: TRBD1; cdr3_nt: TGCGCCCGTGCCGGGACAGGGGGTAGTGAAGCTTTCTTT; cdr3_aa: CARAGTGGSEAFF
clone_size: NA; v_call: TRBV6-5; j_call: TRBJ1-2; d_call: TRBD1; cdr3_nt: TGTGCCAGCAGAGGGACAGGGGGCAACTATGGCTACACCTTC; cdr3_aa: CASRGTGGNYGYTF
clone_size: NA; v_call: TRBV5-1; j_call: TRBJ1-2; d_call: TRBD1; cdr3_nt: TGCGCCAGCAGCTCGAGGACAGGGGCTAATGGCTACACCTTC; cdr3_aa: CASSSRTGANGYTF
clone_size: few; v_call: TRBV7-9; j_call: TRBJ2-7; d_call: NA; cdr3_nt: TGTGCCAGCAGTTCCGGGGTGAGATTCTACGAGCAGTACTTC; cdr3_aa: CASSSGVRFYEQYF
clone_size: NA; v_call: TRBV4-3; j_call: TRBJ2-7; d_call: TRBD2; cdr3_nt: TGCGCCAGCAGCCTAGGGAGGGCGGACTCCTACGAGCAGTACTTC; cdr3_aa: CASSLGRADSYEQYF
clone_size: NA; v_call: TRBV6-6; j_call: TRBJ1-2; d_call: TRBD1; cdr3_nt: TGTGCCAGCGACACAGGGGTCGACTATGGCTACACCTTC; cdr3_aa: CASDTGVDYGYTF
clone_size: NA; v_call: TRBV3-1/TRBV3-2; j_call: TRBJ1-2; d_call: NA; cdr3_nt: TGTGCCAGCACGGCAGGGAACTATGGCTACACCTTC; cdr3_aa: CASTAGNYGYTF
clone_size: NA; v_call: TRBV5-4; j_call: TRBJ1-5; d_call: TRBD1; cdr3_nt: TGTGCCAGCAGCTTGGACAGGGGGGGCTCCCAGCATTTT; cdr3_aa: CASSLDRGGSQHF
clone_size: NA; v_call: TRBV9; j_call: TRBJ2-2; d_call: TRBD1; cdr3_nt: TGTGCCAGCAGCGGTGGACAGGGGGCTGGCACCGGGGAGCTGTTTTTT; cdr3_aa: CASSGGQGAGTGELFF
clone_size: NA; v_call: TRBV5-6; j_call: TRBJ1-5; d_call: TRBD1; cdr3_nt: TGTGCCAGCAGCTCCCATAGGGACAGGGAGTGGAATCAGCCCCAGCATTTT; cdr3_aa: CASSSHRDREWNQPQHF
clone_size: once; v_call: TRBV27; j_call: TRBJ1-5; d_call: NA; cdr3_nt: TGTGCCAGCAGTTTATCGACAGGTGGGATCAATCAGCCCCAGCATTTT; cdr3_aa: CASSLSTGGINQPQHF
clone_size: NA; v_call: TRBV6-5; j_call: TRBJ1-5; d_call: NA; cdr3_nt: TGTGCCAGCAGCCCCCTTAGCAATCAGCCCCAGCATTTT; cdr3_aa: CASSPLSNQPQHF
clone_size: NA; v_call: TRBV6-1; j_call: TRBJ2-1; d_call: TRBD2; cdr3_nt: TGTGCCAGCAGTGACCTAGCGGGCTCCTACAATGAGCAGTTCTTC; cdr3_aa: CASSDLAGSYNEQFF
clone_size: NA; v_call: TRBV12-3/TRBV12-4; j_call: TRBJ1-2; d_call: NA; cdr3_nt: TGTGCCAGCAGCCCAGACAGGAACTATGGCTACACCTTC; cdr3_aa: CASSPDRNYGYTF
clone_size: NA; v_call: TRBV9; j_call: TRBJ1-6; d_call: TRBD1; cdr3_nt: TGTGCCAGCACTACCGGGACAGGGCAAAATTCACCCCTCCACTTT; cdr3_aa: CASTTGTGQNSPLHF
clone_size: few; v_call: TRBV19; j_call: TRBJ1-5; d_call: TRBD1; cdr3_nt: TGTGCCAGTAGTATAAATTTCGGGACAGAGAGCAATCAGCCCCAGCATTTT; cdr3_aa: CASSINFGTESNQPQHF
clone_size: once; v_call: TRBV5-1; j_call: TRBJ1-2; d_call: TRBD1; cdr3_nt: TGCGCCAGCAGCGCGGACAGGTTTAACTATGGCTACACCTTC; cdr3_aa: CASSADRFNYGYTF
clone_size: NA; v_call: TRBV7-2; j_call: TRBJ1-5; d_call: TRBD1; cdr3_nt: TGTGCCAGCAGCTTAAGGGACAGTAGCAATCAGCCCCAGCATTTT; cdr3_aa: CASSLRDSSNQPQHF
clone_size: NA; v_call: TRBV7-9; j_call: TRBJ1-1; d_call: NA; cdr3_nt: TGTGCCAGCAGCTTCCCCCGGGCAGGGCTGGTGAACACTGAAGCTTTCTTT; cdr3_aa: CASSFPRAGLVNTEAFF
clone_size: NA; v_call: TRBV11-2; j_call: TRBJ2-5; d_call: NA; cdr3_nt: TGTGCCAGCAGCTTATTCCGGTCAGAGACCCAGTACTTC; cdr3_aa: CASSLFRSETQYF
clone_size: NA; v_call: TRBV4-1; j_call: TRBJ2-1; d_call: TRBD2; cdr3_nt: TGCGCCAGCAGCCACTTAGGGCGGGGGTACTCCTACAATGAGCAGTTCTTC; cdr3_aa: CASSHLGRGYSYNEQFF
clone_size: NA; v_call: TRBV2; j_call: TRBJ1-1; d_call: NA; cdr3_nt: TGTGCCAGCAGTGAAGAGGGGTACATGAACACTGAAGCTTTCTTT; cdr3_aa: CASSEEGYMNTEAFF
clone_size: NA; v_call: TRBV12-3/TRBV12-4; j_call: TRBJ1-1; d_call: NA; cdr3_nt: TGTGCCAGCAGTTTCGCTGGGGCCACTGAAGCTTTCTTT; cdr3_aa: CASSFAGATEAFF